This TCR beta chain stems from a study of regulatory T cells in long-lasting Graves disease. Study in general: Graves' patients with a new diagnosis had received antithyroid drugs under 3 months.

This clonotype was seen repeatedly, ten times or more. As yet, its antigen is unknown. According to the study, TCR beta libraries were built with iRepertoire HTBI primers and CDR3-region Arm-PCR. In TCRdb, the multiplex PCR reads were re-called with MiXCR into one record per CDR3 protein. The sample lists about 350,000 distinct CDR3 sequences; roughly 17% were seen once. General observations from the study: For persistent Graves' patients, TCR diversity was lower than for newly diagnosed ones.

Time point: newly diagnosed GD, antithyroid drugs for less than 3 months. PBMC-derived RNA was used for the TCR library. These same records also appear under a second study, on T cells in Graves' hyperthyroidism and ophthalmopathy. That paper adds: Uncontrolled infection, other autoimmune disease, pregnancy or lactation disqualified patients from enrolment. The model foresaw ophthalmopathy a median roughly 6.3 months prior to onset.

This specimen consisted of peripheral blood mononuclear cells (PBMCs), obtained at new diagnosis, from a patient treated with antithyroid drugs. This sequence was found in a woman aged 18 to 35 with Graves disease.

Here the CDR3 reads CASSYLAGGRGETQYF. The CDR3 DNA is TGTGCCAGCAGTTATCTAGCGGGGGGGAGAGGAGAGACCCAGTACTTC. The V and J genes are TRBV11-2 and TRBJ2-5, with TRBD2 matching 12 bases. This CDR3 comprises 16 residues. The J segment lost 4 bases and the V segment lost 6 bases, leaving 9 bases of the junction unmatched. Germline V gene data show CDR1 as SGHAT and CDR2 as FQNNGV.